Listed below are T cell receptor beta chains from one sample, sequenced in a study of radiotherapy plus CTLA-4 blockade in lung cancer. Sequenced by immunoSEQ multiplex PCR; TCRdb stores in-frame clones only, minus some. This sample yields around 110,000 clones, of which 70% to 85% are seen a single time; roughly 3.1% belongs to the top ten. The sample was peripheral blood, taken from a patient treated with radiotherapy plus ipilimumab. The receptors stem from a human donor with non-small cell lung cancer that progressed on radiotherapy plus ipilimumab. Some clones in this sample may be carry-over from other donors' samples. Each CDR3 is given with its conserved first and last residue. The order of the fields is CDR3 DNA, CDR3 protein, V gene, D gene, clone size, J gene. The D gene is left open where the match is weak. Clone sizes are given selectively: once, few, many, or a class where the clone is expanded.

DNA: TGTGCCAGCAGCTTGAGGACTGGCGGGGAAAAACTGTTTTTT
CDR3: CASSLRTGGEKLFF
V: TRBV5-4
D: NA
size: NA
J: TRBJ1-4

DNA: TGCGCCAGCAGCCCCCTAACGACAGGCAACTCTGGAAACACCATATATTTT
CDR3: CASSPLTTGNSGNTIYF
V: TRBV5-1
D: NA
size: once
J: TRBJ1-3

DNA: TGTGCCAGCAGCTTGGCCAGGGGACAGGGGTGGCGAAACACCATATATTTT
CDR3: CASSLARGQGWRNTIYF
V: TRBV5-4
D: TRBD1
size: NA
J: TRBJ1-3

DNA: TGCGCCAGCAGCCAAGAGACTTTTCAGCCCCAGCATTTT
CDR3: CASSQETFQPQHF
V: TRBV4-1
D: NA
size: once
J: TRBJ1-5

DNA: TGTGCCAGCAGCTTATCGAAACGACTAGCGGGGTTGAATGAGCAGTTCTTC
CDR3: CASSLSKRLAGLNEQFF
V: TRBV7-8
D: TRBD2
size: NA
J: TRBJ2-1

DNA: TGTGCCAGCAGTCCCACCACCTACGAGCAGTACTTC
CDR3: CASSPTTYEQYF
V: TRBV6-5
D: NA
size: once
J: TRBJ2-7

DNA: TGCAGCGTTGTTGCGGGGGCGGGCTCCTACGAGCAGTACTTC
CDR3: CSVVAGAGSYEQYF
V: TRBV29-1
D: NA
size: NA
J: TRBJ2-7

DNA: TGTGCCAGCAGCAAAGGTTCGGGAAGATGCTCTGGAAACACCATATATTTT
CDR3: CASSKGSGRCSGNTIYF
V: TRBV21-1
D: NA
size: once
J: TRBJ1-3

DNA: TGTGCCAGCAGCGTGGACGGGACAGTGAATAATTCACCCCTCCACTTT
CDR3: CASSVDGTVNNSPLHF
V: TRBV5-5
D: TRBD1
size: NA
J: TRBJ1-6

DNA: TGTGCCAGCAGCTTAGGAATATCAGGGACCTATAGCAATCAGCCCCAGCATTTT
CDR3: CASSLGISGTYSNQPQHF
V: TRBV7-8
D: NA
size: NA
J: TRBJ1-5

DNA: TGCGCCAGCAGCTCGCCTGAGCAGGGTGTCGGGGAGCAGTACTTC
CDR3: CASSSPEQGVGEQYF
V: TRBV5-1
D: NA
size: NA
J: TRBJ2-7

DNA: TGTGCCAGTAGTGTACGTTCGAGCTCTGGAAACACCATATATTTT
CDR3: CASSVRSSSGNTIYF
V: TRBV19
D: NA
size: NA
J: TRBJ1-3

DNA: TGCAGCGTTGAAGTTATAGTGGTGGCAGATACGCAGTATTTT
CDR3: CSVEVIVVADTQYF
V: TRBV29-1
D: NA
size: NA
J: TRBJ2-3

DNA: TGTGCCAGCAGCTTAGACACCTACGAGCAGTACTTC
CDR3: CASSLDTYEQYF
V: TRBV7-3
D: NA
size: few
J: TRBJ2-7

DNA: TGTGCTAGTGCCTTGGACAGGGTGTACACCGGGGAGCTGTTTTTT
CDR3: CASALDRVYTGELFF
V: TRBV12-5
D: TRBD1
size: few
J: TRBJ2-2

DNA: TGTGCCAGTAGTATCGGCGGGGCCAGTCCATTCTATGGCTACACCTTC
CDR3: CASSIGGASPFYGYTF
V: TRBV19
D: NA
size: NA
J: TRBJ1-2

DNA: TGTGCCAGCAGCTTAGACAGCTTCTCTGGAAACACCATATATTTT
CDR3: CASSLDSFSGNTIYF
V: TRBV7-2
D: NA
size: NA
J: TRBJ1-3

DNA: TGTGCCACTACAGGTTATAGCAATCAGCCCCAGCATTTT
CDR3: CATTGYSNQPQHF
V: TRBV5-8
D: NA
size: NA
J: TRBJ1-5

DNA: TGCAGCGTTGAAGATCAAAGCAGGCTCAGGGTGGTCCAGTACTTC
CDR3: CSVEDQSRLRVVQYF
V: TRBV29-1
D: NA
size: NA
J: TRBJ2-5

DNA: TGCGCCAGCAGCTTGAGGGGTTCCTACGAGCAGTACTTC
CDR3: CASSLRGSYEQYF
V: TRBV5-1
D: NA
size: once
J: TRBJ2-7

DNA: TGTGCCACCAGCGGCGCCGGGACAGGGAGACCCTACGAGCAGTACTTC
CDR3: CATSGAGTGRPYEQYF
V: TRBV15
D: TRBD1
size: NA
J: TRBJ2-7

DNA: TGTGCCAGCAGCACCCTGGGACAGGGCAATCAGCCCCAGCATTTT
CDR3: CASSTLGQGNQPQHF
V: TRBV6-5
D: TRBD1
size: once
J: TRBJ1-5

DNA: TGTGCCAGCAGTTACCCGGGACAGGGGAACACTGAAGCTTTCTTT
CDR3: CASSYPGQGNTEAFF
V: TRBV6-6
D: TRBD1
size: NA
J: TRBJ1-1

DNA: TGTGCCAGCAGCTTGGGCCAGGGGTATAATTCACCCCTCCACTTT
CDR3: CASSLGQGYNSPLHF
V: TRBV5-4
D: NA
size: NA
J: TRBJ1-6

DNA: TGTGCCAGCAGCTTAGGACTAGCGGGAAGATACGAGCAGTACTTC
CDR3: CASSLGLAGRYEQYF
V: TRBV7-8
D: TRBD2
size: NA
J: TRBJ2-7

DNA: TGTGCTAGTGGTTTGGTACACGGAGTCGGAGGTGAGCAGTTCTTC
CDR3: CASGLVHGVGGEQFF
V: TRBV12-5
D: NA
size: NA
J: TRBJ2-1

DNA: TGTGCCAGCATCACCTCATCGGCGGGGATTAATGAAAAACTGTTTTTT
CDR3: CASITSSAGINEKLFF
V: TRBV2
D: NA
size: NA
J: TRBJ1-4

DNA: TGTGCCTGGACCTCGGGGGGAGGAGGCACTGAAGCTTTCTTT
CDR3: CAWTSGGGGTEAFF
V: TRBV30
D: NA
size: NA
J: TRBJ1-1

DNA: TGTGCCAGCAGTCTAATCACAGGGGGGTCCACTGAAGCTTTCTTT
CDR3: CASSLITGGSTEAFF
V: TRBV28
D: TRBD1
size: NA
J: TRBJ1-1

DNA: TGTGCCACCAGCAGAGAGAAACAATTGGAGGCTTCGAACTATGGCTACACCTTC
CDR3: CATSREKQLEASNYGYTF
V: TRBV15
D: NA
size: NA
J: TRBJ1-2

DNA: TGTGCCAGCGGCGGACTAGCGAACACAGATACGCAGTATTTT
CDR3: CASGGLANTDTQYF
V: TRBV2
D: TRBD2
size: few
J: TRBJ2-3

DNA: TGTGCCAGCGGAGTACAGGGGGAAGTCTACGAGCAGTACTTC
CDR3: CASGVQGEVYEQYF
V: TRBV5-4
D: TRBD1
size: NA
J: TRBJ2-7

DNA: TGTGCTAGCAGCCGAGGGGGCGGGGGACGTTACAATGAGCAGTTCTTC
CDR3: CASSRGGGGRYNEQFF
V: TRBV7-7
D: NA
size: NA
J: TRBJ2-1

DNA: TGTGCCAGCAGCTTGGGGATTCACTTACTTAGCAATCAGCCCCAGCATTTT
CDR3: CASSLGIHLLSNQPQHF
V: TRBV5-5
D: NA
size: NA
J: TRBJ1-5

DNA: TGCAGCCCAAGGGGGCTGGGACAGGGTGAAGCTTTCTTT
CDR3: CSPRGLGQGEAFF
V: TRBV29-1
D: TRBD1
size: NA
J: TRBJ1-1

DNA: TGTGCCATCAGTGCCAGGCGGACAGGGTCGAACACTGAAGCTTTCTTT
CDR3: CAISARRTGSNTEAFF
V: TRBV10-3
D: TRBD1
size: NA
J: TRBJ1-1

DNA: TGTGCCAGCAGCTTAGGTAGGAACAATGAGCAGTTCTTC
CDR3: CASSLGRNNEQFF
V: TRBV7-8
D: NA
size: few
J: TRBJ2-1

DNA: TGTGCCAGCAGCGTAGAACCCGGTAGCGAGCAGTACTTC
CDR3: CASSVEPGSEQYF
V: TRBV9
D: NA
size: NA
J: TRBJ2-7

DNA: TGTGCCAGCAGTTCCTGGACTAGCGGAAACCAAGAGACCCAGTACTTC
CDR3: CASSSWTSGNQETQYF
V: TRBV27
D: TRBD2
size: once
J: TRBJ2-5

DNA: TGTGCCTGGAGTGCCAATAACACTGAAGCTTTCTTT
CDR3: CAWSANNTEAFF
V: TRBV30
D: NA
size: NA
J: TRBJ1-1

DNA: TGTGCCAGCAGTTTAGAGGCTGGAAACACCATATATTTT
CDR3: CASSLEAGNTIYF
V: TRBV28
D: NA
size: NA
J: TRBJ1-3

DNA: TGTGCCAGCAGCCGGGGCCGACCAGATACGCAGTATTTT
CDR3: CASSRGRPDTQYF
V: TRBV7-2
D: NA
size: NA
J: TRBJ2-3